This paragraph covers one T cell receptor beta chain sequence. Its antigen is not identified. Germline V gene lookup returns CDR1 SNHLY and CDR2 FYNNEI. Trimming took 4 bases from V and 8 from J; bases not matched to a gene: 11. This CDR3 is 15 amino acids long. The authors ran a second PCR of about 7 to 11 cycles using a sample-barcoded 5' primer and a J-beta primer mix. TCRdb re-analysed the 5' RACE reads in MiXCR, keeping a single row per CDR3 protein. Among 1.5 million to 2 million distinct CDR3 sequences listed, roughly 43% were seen once. These data belong to a study of blood T cells in healthy people across ages. Study-wide points: PBMCs that were unsorted prevented a conclusive naive versus antigen-experienced comparison.

Sequenced: blood. The rearrangement joins TRBV2 to TRBJ2-4; 7 bases align to TRBD2. This clonotype originated in a human donor in good health. The CDR3 loop reads CASSVSLTGRDIQYF. The CDR3 coding sequence is TGTGCCAGCAGTGTGTCGTTAACGGGGAGGGACATTCAGTACTTC.